The rows below give T cell receptor beta chains drawn from one sample of a study of T cells in Graves' hyperthyroidism and ophthalmopathy. TCRdb re-called the multiplex PCR reads through MiXCR, storing one row per CDR3 protein. The sample holds 500,000 to 800,000 distinct CDR3 sequences; approximately 14% are singletons and the top ten take approximately 12%. The specimen sequenced was blood. Receptors originate from a woman aged 45-65 years with Graves' ophthalmopathy. The CDR3 runs from the conserved cysteine through the conserved F or W. The D gene is left open where the match is weak. Clone size is not always given. Where it is, it says once, few, many or a class for expanded clones.

clone size: many; V gene: TRBV27; J gene: TRBJ2-4; D gene: .; CDR3 protein: CASSAPGLKNIQYF; CDR3 DNA: TGTGCCAGCAGTGCTCCGGGGCTTAAAAACATTCAGTACTTC
clone size: .; V gene: TRBV19; J gene: TRBJ2-1; D gene: TRBD2; CDR3 protein: CASKASGSSYNEQFF; CDR3 DNA: TGTGCCAGTAAAGCTAGCGGGAGCTCCTACAATGAGCAGTTCTTC
clone size: many; V gene: TRBV20-1; J gene: TRBJ2-5; D gene: .; CDR3 protein: CSAKAALGVETQYF; CDR3 DNA: TGCAGTGCTAAAGCGGCCCTAGGCGTAGAGACCCAGTACTTC
clone size: many; V gene: TRBV2; J gene: TRBJ1-5; D gene: .; CDR3 protein: CASSLYGPGPVTGSGGQPQHF; CDR3 DNA: TGTGCCAGCAGTTTGTATGGCCCCGGGCCTGTCACAGGGAGTGGTGGTCAGCCCCAGCATTTT
clone size: .; V gene: TRBV12-3/TRBV12-4; J gene: TRBJ2-3; D gene: TRBD1; CDR3 protein: CASRRMTGSTDTQYF; CDR3 DNA: TGTGCCAGCAGACGAATGACAGGGAGCACAGATACGCAGTATTTT
clone size: many; V gene: TRBV5-6; J gene: TRBJ2-7; D gene: .; CDR3 protein: CASSVTSGFYEQYF; CDR3 DNA: TGTGCCAGCAGCGTCACCTCGGGATTCTACGAGCAGTACTTC
clone size: many; V gene: TRBV7-2; J gene: TRBJ2-7; D gene: TRBD2; CDR3 protein: CASSSPWTSGVDEQYF; CDR3 DNA: TGTGCCAGCAGCTCGCCTTGGACTAGCGGGGTCGACGAGCAGTACTTC
clone size: many; V gene: TRBV28; J gene: TRBJ2-2; D gene: .; CDR3 protein: CASRPLRGREGTGELFF; CDR3 DNA: TGTGCCAGCAGACCCCTCAGGGGGAGGGAAGGCACCGGGGAGCTGTTTTTT
clone size: .; V gene: TRBV5-1; J gene: TRBJ2-2; D gene: TRBD2; CDR3 protein: CASSLTSGSVSTGELFF; CDR3 DNA: TGCGCCAGCAGCTTGACTAGCGGGAGTGTAAGCACCGGGGAGCTGTTTTTT
clone size: many; V gene: TRBV19; J gene: TRBJ1-5; D gene: TRBD1; CDR3 protein: CASSIDRQGAGQPQHF; CDR3 DNA: TGTGCCAGTAGTATAGATCGCCAGGGGGCAGGTCAGCCCCAGCATTTT
clone size: many; V gene: TRBV30; J gene: TRBJ1-5; D gene: .; CDR3 protein: CAWSPQENQPQHF; CDR3 DNA: TGTGCCTGGAGCCCCCAGGAGAATCAGCCCCAGCATTTT